The 20 T cell receptor beta chains given below trace back to one sample, sequenced in a study of blood T cell repertoires in COVID-19. The table came from immunoSEQ multiplex PCR; TCRdb's copy has only in-frame clones and leaves some out. This sample has 100,000 to 150,000 clones, with about 87% found just once. Material: peripheral blood. The receptors here all came from a man aged 50 to 60 with active COVID-19.

V gene TRBV6-2 or TRBV6-3 combines with J gene TRBJ1-2; possible D gene TRBD1, 6 bases. Germline CDR1 is MNHEY and CDR2 is SVGEGT. The CDR3 runs 14 residues. The germline V and J ends were trimmed by 2 bases and 4 bases, with 11 bases remaining between them. The CDR3 DNA follows: TGTGCCAGCAGTTACAGGACAGACCTCTATGGCTACACCTTC. Translation gives CASSYRTDLYGYTF.

The rearrangement joins TRBV5-1 to TRBJ2-5, with 8 bases lining up with TRBD2. V was pared by 2 bases and J by 4 bases, with 13 bases of the junction left unmatched. Germline assignment: CDR1 SGHRS and CDR2 YFSETQ. This CDR3 comprises 17 residues. CDR3 region: CASSFRGSGVFGETQYF. The CDR3 DNA is TGCGCCAGCAGCTTCCGAGGTAGCGGGGTGTTCGGAGAGACCCAGTACTTC. Looking up the rest from reference TRBV5-1 and TRBJ2-5 gives the full variable domain: KAGVTQTPRYLIKTRGQQVTLSCSPISGHRSVSWYQQTPGQGLQFLFEYFSETQRNKGNFPGRFSGRQFSNSRSEMNVSTLELGDSALYLCASSFRGSGVFGETQYFGPGTRLLVL.

The rearrangement uses TRBV3-1 (or the pseudogene TRBV3-2) and TRBJ2-1; 11 positions match TRBD1. Looked up from germline, CDR1 is LGHDT and CDR2 is YNNKEL (reference sequence). Trimming cost V 0 bases and J 6 bases; bases outside gene matches: 7. The length of the CDR3 is 17 residues. CDR3: CASSQEGWGTGGNEQFF. The CDR3, as DNA: TGTGCCAGCAGCCAAGAAGGTTGGGGGACAGGGGGCAATGAGCAGTTCTTC.

The chain couples TRBV28 to TRBJ2-7, with D possibly being TRBD1 (5 bases). The ends were cut back, 8 bases at V and 3 bases at J, with 17 bases in the middle. The germline V gene has CDR1 MDHEN and CDR2 SYDVKM. This CDR3 contains 14 residues. The DNA of the CDR3 is TGTGCCAGCGGCCTTAAGGGGAAGGGCTACGAGCAGTACTTC. Residues: CASGLKGKGYEQYF.

This clone was seen only once. The genes are TRBV5-1 and TRBJ1-2; TRBD1 is a possible D gene (6 bases). Deletions cut 4 bases from V and 2 bases from J, with 9 bases between. CDR1 SGHRS and CDR2 YFSETQ come from the germline V gene. The CDR3 runs 13 residues. The CDR3 reads CASSPQGNYGYTF. DNA for the CDR3: TGCGCCAGCAGCCCCCAGGGGAACTATGGCTACACCTTC.

This sequence joins TRBV6-5 and TRBJ2-1, with D perhaps matching TRBD2 (5 bases). CDR1 is MNHEY and CDR2 is SVGAGI in the germline V gene. CDR3 length: 14 residues. Trimming pared 9 bases from V and 3 bases from J, leaving 15 bases between. The chain's CDR3 is CARGEGLFYNEQFF. The CDR3 DNA follows: TGTGCCAGAGGTGAGGGTTTGTTCTACAATGAGCAGTTCTTC.

The chain has TRBV3-1 (or the pseudogene TRBV3-2) and TRBJ1-1; unclear D gene. The ends were cut back, 5 bases at V and 1 base at J, with 11 bases in the middle. The CDR3 covers 14 residues. The germline gives CDR1 LGHDT, CDR2 YNNKEL (reference sequence). CDR3 coding DNA: TGTGCCAGCAGCACTACGGCGGGGAACACTGAAGCTTTCTTT. Translating it yields CASSTTAGNTEAFF.

DNA for the CDR3: TGCAGCGTTAGAGGACTAGCGGCCCGGGAGCAGTACTTC. Its translation: CSVRGLAAREQYF. The genes are TRBV29-1 and TRBJ2-7, with 10 bases aligning to TRBD2. J gave up 7 bases and V 5 bases, and 8 bases lay outside the gene matches. This CDR3 has 13 amino acids. CDR1 and CDR2 from the germline V gene are SQVTM and ANQGSEA.

The genes are TRBV30 and TRBJ2-4; maybe TRBD2 (6 bases). Trimming removed 5 bases from V and 1 base from J, with 12 bases in between. CDR1 is GTSNPN and CDR2 is SVGIG in the germline V gene (reference sequence). This CDR3 spans 14 amino acids. The CDR3 DNA follows: TGTGCCTGGGGCGTTGGGGGGGCCAAAAACATTCAGTACTTC. It yields the protein CAWGVGGAKNIQYF.

There are a few counts of this clone. The chain employs TRBV11-1 and TRBJ2-7; the D gene is possibly TRBD1 (6 bases). The CDR3 length is 14 residues. Germline-derived CDR1 and CDR2 are SGHAT and FQDESV (reference sequence). Trimming removed 5 bases at V and 1 base at J, with 12 bases between. The CDR3 protein is CASSPWTESYEQYF. CDR3 coding DNA: TGTGCCAGCAGCCCGTGGACAGAGTCCTACGAGCAGTACTTC.

V and J are TRBV3-1 (or the pseudogene TRBV3-2) and TRBJ1-2; TRBD1 is a possible D gene (6 bases). The V end was cut by 2 bases, the J end by 4 bases, with 11 bases between. This CDR3 region has 14 residues. Germline V gene lookup returns CDR1 LGHDT and CDR2 YNNKEL (reference sequence). The chain's CDR3 is CASSQHQGTYGYTF. CDR3 bases: TGTGCCAGCAGCCAACATCAGGGGACCTATGGCTACACCTTC.

This rearrangement joins TRBV7-9 to TRBJ1-2; 9 bases are a match to TRBD1. Germline values: CDR1 SEHNR, CDR2 FQNEAQ (reference sequence). The CDR3 has 13 residues. V dropped 5 bases and J dropped 10; count of bases not matched to a gene: 8. CDR3 nucleotides: TGTGCCAGCAGCAATCGGGACAGGGTAGACTACACCTTC. This sequence encodes CASSNRDRVDYTF.

The rearrangement uses TRBV7-9 and TRBJ1-2, with 7 nucleotides matching TRBD1. The length of the CDR3 is 14 residues. Germline V gene lookup returns CDR1 SEHNR and CDR2 FQNEAQ (reference sequence). V trimming: 3 bases; J trimming: 8 bases; junction bases outside the gene matches: 9. The CDR3 DNA is TGTGCCAGCAGCTTGGGACAGACGTCTGGAGGCTACACCTTC. This gives the protein CASSLGQTSGGYTF.

The chain links TRBV2 to TRBJ1-1; tentative D call: TRBD1 (6 bases). CDR3 length equals 14 residues. The V end lost 7 bases, the J end lost 6 bases, and 18 bases lay between the germline ends. CDR1 SNHLY and CDR2 FYNNEI come from the germline V gene. CDR3 sequence reads: CASIIRREGAEAFF. In DNA, the CDR3 is TGTGCCAGCATCATCAGGAGGGAGGGGGCTGAAGCTTTCTTT. Variable domain in full (rest from reference TRBV2 and TRBJ1-1): EPEVTQTPSHQVTQMGQEVILRCVPISNHLYFYWYRQILGQKVEFLVSFYNNEISEKSEIFDDQFSVERPDGSNFTLKIRSTKLEDSAMYFCASIIRREGAEAFFGQGTRLTVV.

J is TRBJ2-7 and V is TRBV9; D gene uncertain. CDR3 size: 9 residues. CDR1 SGDLS and CDR2 YYNGEE come from the germline V gene. Trimming shortened V by 3 bases and J by 9 bases, and 4 bases separated the two germline ends. This CDR3 is CASSAGQYF. The CDR3 nucleotides read TGTGCCAGCAGCGCGGGGCAGTACTTC.

A remark on this clone: Relative to the germline gene, one junction end is altered; a read error may explain this. The sample carries other DNA sequences with the same CDR3. The CDR3 loop is CASSELRGSGNTIYF. DNA of the CDR3: TGTGCCAGTAGTGAATTGAGGGGGTCAGGAAACACCATATATTTT. This chain links TRBV6-1 with TRBJ1-3, with D possibly being TRBD1 (6 bases). Per germline, CDR1 MNHNS and CDR2 SASEGT. The CDR3 is 15 amino acids.

The chain carries TRBV5-1 and TRBJ2-3; possible D gene TRBD1, 6 bases. Looked up from germline, CDR1 is SGHRS and CDR2 is YFSETQ. The V gene lost 1 base and the J gene lost 1 base, with 16 bases spanning the gap. The CDR3 sequence is 17 residues long. CDR3 protein: CASSLSRTGFGTDTQYF. In DNA, the CDR3 is TGCGCCAGCAGCTTGTCCAGAACAGGGTTCGGCACAGATACGCAGTATTTT.

J is TRBJ1-1 and V is TRBV6-5; the D is unclear. Trimming stripped 6 bases from V and 0 bases from J, with 8 bases between. The CDR3 contains 13 residues. The germline CDR1 and CDR2 sequences are MNHEY and SVGAGI. The CDR3 nucleotides read TGTGCCAGCAGACGTAGCATGAACACTGAAGCTTTCTTT. Translating gives CASRRSMNTEAFF.

V usage is TRBV5-6 and J usage is TRBJ1-5; D is undetermined. V lost 0 bases, J lost 0 bases, and 4 bases lay in between. CDR1 is SGHDT, CDR2 YYEEEE, per germline. This CDR3 has 14 amino acids. The CDR3 DNA reads TGTGCCAGCAGCTTGGCAGATAGCAATCAGCCCCAGCATTTT. Its translation: CASSLADSNQPQHF. The full variable domain, with the rest looked up from reference TRBV5-6 and TRBJ1-5, is DAGVTQSPTHLIKTRGQQVTLRCSPKSGHDTVSWYQQALGQGPQFIFQYYEEEERQRGNFPDRFSGHQFPNYSSELNVNALLLGDSALYLCASSLADSNQPQHFGDGTRLSIL.

As concerns this clone: Distinct nucleotide sequences in the sample also encode this CDR3. V gene TRBV6-5 combines with J gene TRBJ1-5; D is uncertain. The CDR3 spans 13 residues. CDR1 MNHEY and CDR2 SVGAGI come from the germline V gene. V was shortened by 2 bases and J by 4 bases, with 6 bases between the two germline ends. CDR3 sequence: CASSYGGNQPQHF. The CDR3 region has the DNA TGTGCCAGCAGTTACGGCGGAAATCAGCCCCAGCATTTT.